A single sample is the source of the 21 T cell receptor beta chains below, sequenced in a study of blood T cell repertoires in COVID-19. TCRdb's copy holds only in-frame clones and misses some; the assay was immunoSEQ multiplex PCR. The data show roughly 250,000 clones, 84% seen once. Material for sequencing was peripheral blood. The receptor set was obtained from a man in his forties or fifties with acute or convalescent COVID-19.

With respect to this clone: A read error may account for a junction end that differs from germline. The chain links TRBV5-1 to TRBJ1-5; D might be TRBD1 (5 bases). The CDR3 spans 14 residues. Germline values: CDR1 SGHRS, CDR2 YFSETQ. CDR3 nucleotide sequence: TGCGCCAGCAGTTTGGGCAGGGAAGGCCAGCCCCAGCATTTT. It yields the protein CASSLGREGQPQHF. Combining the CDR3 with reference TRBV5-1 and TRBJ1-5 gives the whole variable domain KAGVTQTPRYLIKTRGQQVTLSCSPISGHRSVSWYQQTPGQGLQFLFEYFSETQRNKGNFPGRFSGRQFSNSRSEMNVSTLELGDSALYLCASSLGREGQPQHFGDGTRLSIL.

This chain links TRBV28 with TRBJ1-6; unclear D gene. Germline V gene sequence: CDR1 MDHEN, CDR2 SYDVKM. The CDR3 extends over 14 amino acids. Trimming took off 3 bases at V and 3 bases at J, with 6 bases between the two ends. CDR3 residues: CASSLFSYNSPLHF. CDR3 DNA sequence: TGTGCCAGCAGTTTGTTCAGCTATAATTCACCCCTCCACTTT.

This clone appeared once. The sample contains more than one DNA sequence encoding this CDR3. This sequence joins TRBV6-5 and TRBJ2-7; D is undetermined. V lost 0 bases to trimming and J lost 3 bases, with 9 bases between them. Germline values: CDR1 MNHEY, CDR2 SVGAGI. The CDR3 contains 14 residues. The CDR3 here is CASSYSGGLYEQYF. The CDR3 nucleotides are TGTGCCAGCAGTTACTCTGGCGGTCTCTACGAGCAGTACTTC.

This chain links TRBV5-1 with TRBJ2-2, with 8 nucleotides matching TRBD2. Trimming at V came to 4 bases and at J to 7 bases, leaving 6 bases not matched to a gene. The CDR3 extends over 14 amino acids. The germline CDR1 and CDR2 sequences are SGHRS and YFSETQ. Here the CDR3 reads CASSHGGAGGELFF. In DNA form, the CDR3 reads TGCGCCAGCAGCCACGGGGGGGCCGGCGGGGAGCTGTTTTTT.

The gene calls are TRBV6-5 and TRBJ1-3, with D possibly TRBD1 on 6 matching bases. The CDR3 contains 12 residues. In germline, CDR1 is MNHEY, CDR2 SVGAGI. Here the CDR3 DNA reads TGTGCGGGGGGGCGAAATGGAAACACCATATATTTT. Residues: CAGGRNGNTIYF.

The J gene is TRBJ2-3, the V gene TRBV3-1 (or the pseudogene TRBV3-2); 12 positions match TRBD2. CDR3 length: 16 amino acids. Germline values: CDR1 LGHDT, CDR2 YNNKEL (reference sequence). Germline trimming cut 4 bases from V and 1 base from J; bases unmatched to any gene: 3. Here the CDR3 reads CASSPRLAGGTDTQYF. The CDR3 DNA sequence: TGTGCCAGCAGCCCCCGACTAGCGGGAGGCACAGATACGCAGTATTTT.

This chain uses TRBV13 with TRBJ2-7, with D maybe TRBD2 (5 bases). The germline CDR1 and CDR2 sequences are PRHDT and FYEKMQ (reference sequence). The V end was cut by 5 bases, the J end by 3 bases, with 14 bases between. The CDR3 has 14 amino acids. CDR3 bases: TGTGCCAGCAGCACCCGGACCGGGATCTACGAGCAGTACTTC. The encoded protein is CASSTRTGIYEQYF. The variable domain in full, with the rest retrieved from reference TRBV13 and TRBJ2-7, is AAGVIQSPRHLIKEKRETATLKCYPIPRHDTVYWYQQGPGQDPQFLISFYEKMQSDKGSIPDRFSAQQFSDYHSELNMSSLELGDSALYFCASSTRTGIYEQYFGPGTRLTVT.

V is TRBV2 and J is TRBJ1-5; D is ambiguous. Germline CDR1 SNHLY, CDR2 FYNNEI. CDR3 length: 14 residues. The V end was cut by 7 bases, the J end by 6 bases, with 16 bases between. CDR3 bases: TGTGCCAGCACCGAGGGCGAGGTTGGTCAGCCCCAGCATTTT. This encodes CASTEGEVGQPQHF. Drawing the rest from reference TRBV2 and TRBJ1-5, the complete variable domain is EPEVTQTPSHQVTQMGQEVILRCVPISNHLYFYWYRQILGQKVEFLVSFYNNEISEKSEIFDDQFSVERPDGSNFTLKIRSTKLEDSAMYFCASTEGEVGQPQHFGDGTRLSIL.

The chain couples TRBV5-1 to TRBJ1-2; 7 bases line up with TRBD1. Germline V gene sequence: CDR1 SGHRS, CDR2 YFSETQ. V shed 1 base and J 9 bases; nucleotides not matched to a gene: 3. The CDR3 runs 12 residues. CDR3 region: CASSLLTGSYTF. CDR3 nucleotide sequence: TGCGCCAGCAGCTTGCTGACAGGGAGCTACACCTTC.

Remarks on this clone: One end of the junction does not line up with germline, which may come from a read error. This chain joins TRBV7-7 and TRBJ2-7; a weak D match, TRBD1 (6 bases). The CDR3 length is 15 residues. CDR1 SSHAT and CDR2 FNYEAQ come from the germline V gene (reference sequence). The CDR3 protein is CASSLGPGADYEQYF. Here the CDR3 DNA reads TGTGCTAGCAGCTTAGGACCAGGGGCCGACTACGAGCAGTACTTC.

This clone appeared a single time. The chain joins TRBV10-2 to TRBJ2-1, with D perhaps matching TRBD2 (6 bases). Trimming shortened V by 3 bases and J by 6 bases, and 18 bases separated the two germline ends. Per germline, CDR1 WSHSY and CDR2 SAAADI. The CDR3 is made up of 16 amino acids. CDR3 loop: CASSDLLLPGVNEQFF. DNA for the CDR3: TGCGCCAGCAGTGATCTACTTTTACCGGGAGTCAATGAGCAGTTCTTC.

CDR3 coding DNA: TGTGCCAGTAGTTTCTCGGGGGGCCCGAATCAGCCCCAGCATTTT. It translates to CASSFSGGPNQPQHF. V and J are TRBV19 and TRBJ1-5, with a tentative D call TRBD1 (6 bases). The germline V and J ends were trimmed by 5 bases and 4 bases, with 15 bases remaining between them. Germline CDR1 is LNHDA and CDR2 is SQIVND (reference sequence). CDR3 length: 15 residues.

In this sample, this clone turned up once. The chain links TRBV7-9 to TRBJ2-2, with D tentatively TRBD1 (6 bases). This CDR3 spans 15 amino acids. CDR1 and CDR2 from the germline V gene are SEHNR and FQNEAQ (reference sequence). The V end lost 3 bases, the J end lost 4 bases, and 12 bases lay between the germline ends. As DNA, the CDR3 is TGTGCCAGCAGCTTGCAGGGGTCGGGCACCGGGGAGCTGTTTTTT. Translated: CASSLQGSGTGELFF. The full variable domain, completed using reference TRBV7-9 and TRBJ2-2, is DTGVSQNPRHKITKRGQNVTFRCDPISEHNRLYWYRQTLGQGPEFLTYFQNEAQLEKSRLLSDRFSAERPKGSFSTLEIQRTEQGDSAMYLCASSLQGSGTGELFFGEGSRLTVL.

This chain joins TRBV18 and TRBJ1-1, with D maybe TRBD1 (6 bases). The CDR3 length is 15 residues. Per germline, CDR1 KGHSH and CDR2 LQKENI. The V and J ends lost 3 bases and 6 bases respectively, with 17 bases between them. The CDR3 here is CASSPRQGSGAEAFF. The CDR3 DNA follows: TGTGCCAGCTCACCCCGGCAGGGGTCAGGTGCTGAAGCTTTCTTT.

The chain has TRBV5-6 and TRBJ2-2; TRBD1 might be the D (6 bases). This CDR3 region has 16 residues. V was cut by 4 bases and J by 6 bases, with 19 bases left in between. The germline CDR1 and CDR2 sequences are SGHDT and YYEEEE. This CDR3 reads CASSPVSDSDSGELFF. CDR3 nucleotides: TGTGCCAGCAGCCCAGTGTCGGACAGCGATTCCGGGGAGCTGTTTTTT.

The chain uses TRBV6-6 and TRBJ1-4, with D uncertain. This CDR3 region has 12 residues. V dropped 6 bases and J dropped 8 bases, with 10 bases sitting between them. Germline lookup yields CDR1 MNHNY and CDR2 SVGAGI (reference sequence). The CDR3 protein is CASSYGKEKLFF. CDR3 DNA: TGTGCCAGCAGCTATGGTAAAGAAAAACTGTTTTTT.

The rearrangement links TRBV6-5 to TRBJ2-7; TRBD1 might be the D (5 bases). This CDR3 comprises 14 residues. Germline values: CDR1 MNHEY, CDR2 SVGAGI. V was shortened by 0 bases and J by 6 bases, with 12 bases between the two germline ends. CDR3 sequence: CASSYSPVQGEQYF. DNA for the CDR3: TGTGCCAGCAGTTACTCCCCGGTCCAGGGCGAGCAGTACTTC.

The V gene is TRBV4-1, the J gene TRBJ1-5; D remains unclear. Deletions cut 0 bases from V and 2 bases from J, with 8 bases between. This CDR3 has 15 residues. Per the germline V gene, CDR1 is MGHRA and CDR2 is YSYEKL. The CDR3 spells CASSQERRGNQPQHF. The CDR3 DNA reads TGCGCCAGCAGCCAAGAAAGGAGGGGCAATCAGCCCCAGCATTTT.

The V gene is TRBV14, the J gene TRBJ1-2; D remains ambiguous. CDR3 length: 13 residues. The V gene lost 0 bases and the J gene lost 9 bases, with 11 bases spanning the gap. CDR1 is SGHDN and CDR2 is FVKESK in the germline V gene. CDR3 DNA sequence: TGTGCCAGCAGCCAAGATAGGAGACTGCGCTACACCTTC. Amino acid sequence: CASSQDRRLRYTF.

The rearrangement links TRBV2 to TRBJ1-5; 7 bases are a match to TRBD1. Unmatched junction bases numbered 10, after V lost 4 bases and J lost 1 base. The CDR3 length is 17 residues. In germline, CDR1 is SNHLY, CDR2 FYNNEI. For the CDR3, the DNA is TGTGCCAGCAGTGGTTGGCAGGGGGTGAGGAGCAATCAGCCCCAGCATTTT. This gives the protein CASSGWQGVRSNQPQHF.

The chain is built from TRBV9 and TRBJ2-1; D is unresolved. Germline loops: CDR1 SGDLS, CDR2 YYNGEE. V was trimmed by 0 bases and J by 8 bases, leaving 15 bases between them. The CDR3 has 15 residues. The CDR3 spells CASSVAHGDSDEQFF. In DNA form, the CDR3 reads TGTGCCAGCAGCGTAGCTCATGGAGATAGTGATGAGCAGTTCTTC.